Sequencing of this TCR beta chain was carried out in a study of blood T cell repertoires in COVID-19. Study details: Samples representing acute and convalescent COVID-19 were sourced from the United States, Italy and Spain. Sources were T cells, B-cell-depleted T cells, or PBMCs; the material itself was cDNA or gDNA.

Germline loops: CDR1 SGHTA, CDR2 FQGNSA. Trimming left V 4 bases short and J 7 bases short, with 13 bases between. The CDR3 has 13 residues. How the authors handled the data: Amplifying reference gene primers gave estimates of nucleated cell counts. Profiling relied on immunoSEQ multiplex PCR, and the TCRdb table lists in-frame clones only, not all of them. The V and J calls and the clone size are those of that table, but D and trimming were determined from the DNA. Of 100,000 or so clones in the sample, 75% to 85% are singletons; the top ten hold around a fifth. The TCR sequence derives from a human donor in a cohort sampled during active COVID-19. Sequencing used peripheral blood. The gene calls are TRBV7-2 and TRBJ1-1; perhaps TRBD1 as D (5 bases). CDR3 DNA: TGTGCCAGCAGCTCAAGACCCAGGGTTGAAGCTTTCTTT. It encodes CASSSRPRVEAFF.